The 8 T cell receptor beta chains reported below all come from one sample, sequenced in a study of cytomegalovirus exposure and HLA in healthy donors. PCR was performed using 60 Vbeta and 13 Jbeta primers. Repertoires were generated with immunoSEQ multiplex PCR, while TCRdb's copy carries only in-frame clones and drops some. Here the sample spans 150,000 to 180,000 clones, over 65% being singletons. Sequenced input: PBMCs. These receptor sequences come from a woman aged 40 to 50 in good health and CMV-seronegative.

The chain couples TRBV13 to TRBJ2-1; a weak D match, TRBD2 (6 bases). This CDR3 is built from 16 residues. V was clipped by 5 bases and J by 0 bases, with 14 bases between them. From germline, CDR1 is PRHDT and CDR2 FYEKMQ (reference sequence). The CDR3 protein is CASSITTSFSYNEQFF. The CDR3, as DNA: TGTGCCAGCAGCATCACAACTAGCTTCTCCTACAATGAGCAGTTCTTC.

CDR3 region: CASGLSYGQGRSYEQYF. In nucleotides, the CDR3 is TGTGCCAGCGGCCTTTCCTACGGACAGGGTCGCTCCTACGAGCAGTACTTC. The rearrangement uses TRBV2 and TRBJ2-7; 8 bases align to TRBD1. Germline loops: CDR1 SNHLY, CDR2 FYNNEI. V lost 8 bases to trimming and J lost 0 bases; unmatched junction nucleotides: 15. The CDR3 is 17 amino acids.

J is TRBJ1-1 and V is TRBV9; possible D gene TRBD1, 5 bases. CDR1 is SGDLS, CDR2 YYNGEE, per germline. This CDR3 region has 15 residues. Trimming took 4 bases from V and 3 from J, leaving 16 bases between them. CDR3 sequence reads: CASSPVGGRDTEAFF. CDR3 in DNA: TGTGCCAGCAGCCCCGTGGGGGGTAGGGACACTGAAGCTTTCTTT.

The chain is built from TRBV1 and TRBJ2-5; the table's TRBD2 call for D was not verified on the DNA. TRBV1 corresponds to a pseudogene. CDR3 length equals 16 residues. CDR3 nucleotide sequence: TGCACCAGCAGCCAAGACGACCTAGCGGGGGAGGAGACCCAGTACTTC. This gives the protein CTSSQDDLAGEETQYF.

J is TRBJ1-2 and V is TRBV28; D is unresolved. Germline V gene sequence: CDR1 MDHEN, CDR2 SYDVKM. This CDR3 is 16 amino acids long. V lost 3 bases and J lost 0, with 14 bases in between. This CDR3 is CASSLAGVGANYGYTF. Written as DNA, the CDR3 is TGTGCCAGCAGTTTGGCCGGGGTTGGAGCTAACTATGGCTACACCTTC.

This clone has a handful of counts. The chain joins TRBV7-9 to TRBJ2-3; the D gene is possibly TRBD1 (6 bases). CDR3 length equals 15 residues. V was cut by 0 bases and J by 0 bases, with 7 bases left in between. Germline assignment: CDR1 SEHNR and CDR2 FQNEAQ (reference sequence). CDR3: CASSLAQGSTDTQYF. CDR3 coding DNA: TGTGCCAGCAGCTTAGCGCAGGGGAGCACAGATACGCAGTATTTT.

The J gene is TRBJ2-1, the V gene TRBV4-1; D ambiguous. CDR1 MGHRA and CDR2 YSYEKL come from the germline V gene. The CDR3 is 14 residues long. V lost 1 base and J 5 bases, leaving 9 bases between the germline ends. The DNA for the CDR3 is TGCGCCAGCAGCCAAGTTTCCCGAGACAATGAGCAGTTCTTC. Protein sequence: CASSQVSRDNEQFF.

This clone was counted between two and nine times. CDR3 in amino acids: CASSADRASGETQYF. DNA of the CDR3: TGTGCCAGCAGCGCCGACAGGGCGTCCGGGGAGACCCAGTACTTC. V gene TRBV9 combines with J gene TRBJ2-5, with TRBD1 identical over 7 bases. The CDR3 is 15 amino acids. Germline V CDR1 and CDR2: SGDLS, YYNGEE. V trimming: 3 bases; J trimming: 5 bases; junction bases outside the gene matches: 10.